The entry that follows covers one T cell receptor beta chain sequence. Its specificity is not known. The sample originates from a study of CD4 T cells in relation to SARS-CoV-2 and coronaviruses. Overall study findings and caveats: Roughly three fifths of donors had memory CD4+ clonotypes crossrecognizing SARS-CoV-2 and common cold coronavirus spike.

CD4+ T cells from unexposed donors were obtained before the COVID-19 pandemic (2011-2018). After about 11 days of culture, CD4+ T cells were isolated. V was trimmed by 7 bases and J by 3 bases, leaving 11 bases between them. Germline V gene lookup returns CDR1 SNHLY and CDR2 FYNNEI. The CDR3 sequence is 13 residues long. Generated by immunoSEQ multiplex PCR, the TCRdb table keeps only in-frame clones and is missing some. The sample has about 19,000 clones, more than 60% seen once. The receptor was derived from a human donor in good health. Input material: CD4+ T cells from PBMCs, cultured in vitro. The J gene is TRBJ2-3, the V gene TRBV2; a possible D gene is TRBD2 (6 bases). The CDR3 reads CASTEGRTDTQYF. Written as DNA, the CDR3 is TGTGCCAGCACGGAGGGAAGAACAGATACGCAGTATTTT.